This TCR beta chain appears in the sequencing data of a study of blood T cell repertoires in COVID-19. Original analysis: Amplification with reference gene primers provided the estimates of nucleated cell counts. TCRdb keeps only in-frame clones here, not all; method: immunoSEQ multiplex PCR. From that table come the V and J calls and clone size; the DNA was used to work out D and trimming. The sample lists 250,000 to 350,000 clones; around 90% were seen once. The CDR3 covers 11 residues. Germline values: CDR1 MNHEY, CDR2 SVGAGI. A single count supports this clone. Sequence at one end of the junction differs from germline and may be a read error.

The rearrangement links TRBV6-5 to TRBJ1-1; 8 bases are shared with TRBD1. Sequenced input: PBMCs or T cells enriched from blood (not recorded which). This TCR derives from a woman between 18 and 30 years old with acute COVID-19. CDR3 bases: TGTGCCAGCAGTACTCCGGGACAGGTTATCTTT. The encoded protein is CASSTPGQVIF.